Below, 21 T cell receptor beta chains from the same sample are listed, as sequenced in a study of response to subunit inactivated influenza vaccine. One entry per CDR3 protein results from TCRdb running MiXCR on the RT-PCR reads. The sample holds 200,000 to 300,000 distinct CDR3 sequences, 10% to 15% seen once. Sequences were derived from non-naive T cells sorted from PBMCs, sampled around two weeks before vaccination. Receptors originate from a man in his forties or fifties who received an inactivated influenza vaccine.

This clonotype was detected only a few times. The chain uses TRBV5-1 and TRBJ2-6; D is perhaps TRBD1 (6 bases). Trimming cost V 4 bases and J 1 base, with 9 bases left between them. The CDR3 spans 15 residues. Germline-derived CDR1 and CDR2 are SGHRS and YFSETQ. CDR3: CASSVQGSGANVLTF. In DNA, the CDR3 is TGCGCCAGCAGCGTACAGGGTTCTGGGGCCAACGTCCTGACTTTC.

This clonotype showed up many times. J is TRBJ2-1 and V is TRBV20-1; 8 bases map to TRBD2. The CDR3 totals 16 residues. The germline CDR1 and CDR2 sequences are DFQATT and SNEGSKA (reference sequence). The trim removed 5 bases at V and 3 bases at J, leaving 12 bases unmatched. CDR3 coding DNA: TGCAGTGCTCCACCCCTACTAGCGGAGGGCTACAATGAGCAGTTCTTC. Protein sequence: CSAPPLLAEGYNEQFF.

Remarks on this clonotype: Being one base from a much bigger clone, this may be a read error. The rearrangement uses TRBV5-6 and TRBJ2-1; TRBD1 matches 7 bases. Germline V CDR1 and CDR2: SGHDT, YYEEEE. The CDR3 has 16 amino acids. The CDR3 sequence: CASSLGSRGSYKEQFF. In nucleotides, the CDR3 is TGTGCCAGCAGCTTGGGTTCCAGGGGGTCCTACAAGGAGCAGTTCTTC. The whole variable domain, remainder taken from reference TRBV5-6 and TRBJ2-1, is DAGVTQSPTHLIKTRGQQVTLRCSPKSGHDTVSWYQQALGQGPQFIFQYYEEEERQRGNFPDRFSGHQFPNYSSELNVNALLLGDSALYLCASSLGSRGSYKEQFFGPGTRLTVL.

The rearrangement links TRBV29-1 to TRBJ1-5; D is ambiguous. Germline values: CDR1 SQVTM, CDR2 ANQGSEA. V shed 4 bases and J shed 5 bases, with 12 bases lying between them. This CDR3 spans 13 amino acids. The CDR3 sequence: CSVGNRYDQPQHF. CDR3 coding DNA: TGCAGCGTTGGCAACAGATACGATCAGCCCCAGCATTTT.

This clonotype was observed many times. The rearrangement uses TRBV20-1 and TRBJ2-3; D unresolved. V dropped 1 base and J dropped 4 bases, with 12 bases sitting between them. This CDR3 comprises 14 residues. Per the germline V gene, CDR1 is DFQATT and CDR2 is SNEGSKA (reference sequence). The CDR3: CSARVGDHADTQYF. In DNA form, the CDR3 reads TGCAGTGCTAGAGTGGGCGACCACGCAGATACGCAGTATTTT.

The gene calls are TRBV20-1 and TRBJ2-1; 8 positions agree with TRBD1. CDR1 and CDR2 (germline): DFQATT, SNEGSKA (reference sequence). The trim removed 5 bases at V and 10 bases at J, leaving 16 bases unmatched. The CDR3 loop spans 15 amino acids. The CDR3 DNA sequence: TGCAGTGCTCCCCCCTCACAGGGGGTAGCTTGGGAGCAGTTCTTC. It translates to CSAPPSQGVAWEQFF.

J is TRBJ1-1 and V is TRBV6-6, with 8 bases identical to TRBD1. J was trimmed by 7 bases and V by 2 bases; bases with no gene match: 3. Germline CDR1 and CDR2: MNHNY and SVGAGI (reference sequence). The CDR3 extends over 13 amino acids. CDR3 amino acids: CASSYRTGSEAFF. In DNA form, the CDR3 reads TGTGCCAGCAGTTACAGGACAGGGAGTGAAGCTTTCTTT.

The chain links TRBV27 to TRBJ1-2, with D possibly TRBD1 on 6 matching bases. This CDR3 has 15 amino acids. Deletions cut 4 bases from V and 8 bases from J, with 20 bases between. Germline CDR1 MNHEY, CDR2 SMNVEV (reference sequence). The CDR3 is CASSYLMTGLGGYTF. CDR3 nucleotides: TGTGCCAGCAGTTATCTTATGACAGGACTCGGGGGCTACACCTTC.

This clonotype was seen a few times. The gene calls are TRBV20-1 and TRBJ2-3; 10 bases match TRBD2. Germline trimming cut 1 base from V and 1 base from J; bases unmatched to any gene: 5. CDR1 and CDR2 from the germline V gene are DFQATT and SNEGSKA (reference sequence). CDR3 length equals 16 residues. CDR3: CSARGGGTSGTDTQYF. Written as DNA, the CDR3 is TGCAGTGCTAGAGGGGGGGGGACTAGCGGCACAGATACGCAGTATTTT.

This chain connects TRBV5-4 to TRBJ1-1, with D tentatively TRBD1 (5 bases). V gave up 0 bases and J gave up 3 bases, with 9 bases separating them. The germline CDR1 and CDR2 sequences are SGHNT and YYREEE (reference sequence). The CDR3 extends over 14 amino acids. CDR3 region: CASSLGGPHTEAFF. Here the CDR3 DNA reads TGTGCCAGCAGCTTGGGGGGCCCCCACACTGAAGCTTTCTTT.

In this sample, this clonotype turned up many times. V and J are TRBV6-1 and TRBJ1-2; D is undetermined. V was shortened by 7 bases and J by 4 bases, with 13 bases between the two germline ends. The CDR3 sequence is 13 residues long. The germline V gene has CDR1 MNHNS and CDR2 SASEGT. The CDR3 sequence is CASTSGQTYGYTF. The CDR3 nucleotides read TGTGCCAGCACGTCTGGGCAGACCTATGGCTACACCTTC.

The table lists this clonotype with many counts. The junction differs from germline at one of its ends, possibly a read error. The V call is TRBV7-7, the J call TRBJ2-1, with D possibly matching TRBD2 (7 bases). This CDR3 is built from 16 residues. In germline, CDR1 is SSHAT, CDR2 FNYEAQ (reference sequence). In nucleotides, the CDR3 is TGTGCTAGCAGCTTAGGGTCGGGGGGCGCCTACAATGAGCAGTTCTTC. It yields the protein CASSLGSGGAYNEQFF.

This clonotype appeared many times. V usage is TRBV27 and J usage is TRBJ2-5; TRBD2 matches at 14 bases. The V and J ends lost 6 bases and 5 bases, in that order; junction bases with no gene match: 8. The CDR3 sequence is 16 residues long. CDR1 is MNHEY, CDR2 SMNVEV, per germline (reference sequence). CDR3: CASRGLAGAPTETQYF. The DNA of the CDR3 is TGTGCCAGCAGGGGACTAGCGGGAGCACCAACGGAGACCCAGTACTTC.

The chain is built from TRBV18 and TRBJ2-5, with no clear D. Trimming left V 1 base short and J 1 base short, with 7 bases between. Germline V gene sequence: CDR1 KGHSH, CDR2 LQKENI. The CDR3 loop spans 14 amino acids. The DNA of the CDR3 is TGTGCCAGCTCACCACAAACGGGCCAAGAGACCCAGTACTTC. Amino acids: CASSPQTGQETQYF. Variable domain in full (rest from reference TRBV18 and TRBJ2-5): NAGVMQNPRHLVRRRGQEARLRCSPMKGHSHVYWYRQLPEEGLKFMVYLQKENIIDESGMPKERFSAEFPKEGPSILRIQQVVRGDSAAYFCASSPQTGQETQYFGPGTRLLVL.

This clonotype turned up a few times. This chain uses TRBV7-2 with TRBJ1-6, with 9 bases fitting TRBD1. The J segment lost 7 bases and the V segment lost 5 bases, leaving 9 bases of the junction unmatched. Germline-derived CDR1 and CDR2 are SGHTA and FQGNSA. The CDR3 consists of 16 residues. CDR3 sequence (DNA): TGTGCCAGCAGCCCGGACAGGGGTTTGGTGAATTCACCCCTCCACTTT. This sequence encodes CASSPDRGLVNSPLHF.

This clonotype has just a few counts. The chain's CDR3 is CASSGTGAYTEAFF. CDR3 DNA sequence: TGTGCCAGCAGCGGGACCGGGGCCTACACTGAAGCTTTCTTT. The chain carries TRBV7-9 and TRBJ1-1, with D perhaps TRBD1 (5 bases). Trimming pared 5 bases from V and 3 bases from J, leaving 13 bases between. The CDR3 has 14 amino acids. CDR1 SEHNR and CDR2 FQNEAQ come from the germline V gene (reference sequence). Using reference TRBV7-9 and TRBJ1-1 for the parts outside the CDR3, the full variable domain is DTGVSQNPRHKITKRGQNVTFRCDPISEHNRLYWYRQTLGQGPEFLTYFQNEAQLEKSRLLSDRFSAERPKGSFSTLEIQRTEQGDSAMYLCASSGTGAYTEAFFGQGTRLTVV.

This clonotype showed up just a few times. The V and J genes are TRBV6-5 and TRBJ1-2; 8 nucleotides align to TRBD1. The V and J ends lost 0 bases and 8 bases, in that order; junction bases with no gene match: 5. The CDR3 has 14 residues. Germline V lookup: CDR1 MNHEY, CDR2 SVGAGI. As DNA, the CDR3 is TGTGCCAGCAGTTACTCGGCCAGGGGGCAAGGCTACACCTTC. Translating gives CASSYSARGQGYTF.

The genes are TRBV12-3 or TRBV12-4 and TRBJ1-6, with 8 bases identical to TRBD1. V was pared by 5 bases and J by 8 bases, with 8 bases of the junction left unmatched. The CDR3 loop spans 15 amino acids. The CDR3 reads CASSPEVTGDSPLHF. CDR3 sequence (DNA): TGTGCCAGCAGTCCCGAGGTGACAGGGGATTCACCCCTCCACTTT.

The chain recombines TRBV5-1 with TRBJ1-2; D perhaps matches TRBD1 (5 bases). This CDR3 region has 14 residues. Germline CDR1 is SGHRS and CDR2 is YFSETQ. V was cut by 4 bases and J by 7 bases, with 17 bases left in between. The CDR3 nucleotides are TGCGCCAGCAGCCAACGGACGGGACCTGGTGGCTACACCTTC. Translated, it gives CASSQRTGPGGYTF.

The table lists this clonotype with a few counts. The V gene is TRBV19, the J gene TRBJ2-1; 12 bases are a match to TRBD2. After removal of 4 bases from V and 0 bases from J, the junction contained 7 bases not matched to a gene. CDR3 size: 18 residues. Germline V gene data show CDR1 as LNHDA and CDR2 as SQIVND (reference sequence). DNA of the CDR3: TGTGCCAGTAGTAAACGACTAGCGGGGGCGAGCTCCTACAATGAGCAGTTCTTC. Its protein is CASSKRLAGASSYNEQFF.

This clonotype was detected many times. V is TRBV9 and J is TRBJ2-3; TRBD1 matches at 9 bases. This CDR3 spans 16 amino acids. Germline loops: CDR1 SGDLS, CDR2 YYNGEE. V shed 0 bases and J 2 bases; nucleotides not matched to a gene: 4. CDR3 in DNA: TGTGCCAGCAGCGTAGGGACAGGGGTTTCCACAGATACGCAGTATTTT. Its protein product is CASSVGTGVSTDTQYF.